This paragraph covers one T cell receptor beta chain sequence. The antigen is undetermined. V lost 3 bases and J 1 base, leaving 9 bases between the germline ends. The length of the CDR3 is 14 residues. CDR1 is SGHTA and CDR2 is FQGTGA in the germline V gene. This record comes from a study of shared clonotypes between healthy human individuals. The study, taken as a whole, reports: Exclusively blood specimens were collected; tissue repertoires likely differ.

The assay was carried out at the deep level. Data came from immunoSEQ multiplex PCR; TCRdb stores just in-frame clones and leaves some out. The sample contains about 2.3 million clones, roughly 92% of which appear only once. Input material: naive CD4+ T cells from PBMCs. Subset: CD45RA+ positively selected. The chain carries TRBV7-3 and TRBJ1-1; weak D call: TRBD1 (5 bases). This clonotype was obtained from a young man in good health. Some clones in this sample may be carry-over from other donors' samples. The CDR3 region is CASSFGASNTEAFF. As DNA, the CDR3 is TGTGCCAGCAGCTTTGGGGCCTCGAACACTGAAGCTTTCTTT.